A selection of T cell receptor beta chains follows, all from one sample in a study of blood T cell repertoires in COVID-19. TCRdb's table, derived via immunoSEQ multiplex PCR, lists solely in-frame clones and lacks some. Of under 200,000 clones in the sample, 70% to 90% are singletons; the top ten hold roughly a fifth. Sequencing was performed on peripheral blood. Source of these receptors: a man aged 55 to 70 with active or convalescent COVID-19. The CDR3 runs from the conserved cysteine through the conserved F or W. D genes are given only for firm matches. Not every row has a clone size; where given, it reads once, few, many or a size class.

j_call	v_call	clone_size	d_call	cdr3_nt	cdr3_aa
TRBJ2-3	TRBV6-5	-	TRBD2	TGTGCCAGCCTTAAAGCGGGGGGGTATTCAGATACGCAGTATTTT	CASLKAGGYSDTQYF
TRBJ2-7	TRBV7-8	-	-	TGTGCCAGCAGCTTAGAAAACAGCTACTCCTACGAGCAGTACTTC	CASSLENSYSYEQYF
TRBJ2-4	TRBV7-6	-	-	TGTGCCAGCAGCTTAGCTGTACAGGGTAGATATGTGGCCAAAAACATTCAGTACTTC	CASSLAVQGRYVAKNIQYF
TRBJ2-7	TRBV11-2	-	-	TGTGCCAGCAGCGGTTCGGGCTACGAGCAGTACTTC	CASSGSGYEQYF
TRBJ1-2	TRBV4-1	-	-	TGCGCCAGCAGCCAAGTTGTACGGCGGGCCGAAAGTGGGTATGGCTACACCTTC	CASSQVVRRAESGYGYTF
TRBJ2-3	TRBV5-1	-	-	TGCGCCAGCAGCTCGACTAGGGATACGCAGTATTTT	CASSSTRDTQYF
TRBJ2-1	TRBV5-1	once	-	TGCGCCAGCAGTTCCGGGTGGGAGATGGATGAGCAGTTCTTC	CASSSGWEMDEQFF
TRBJ2-1	TRBV23-1	-	TRBD2	TGCGCCAGCAGTCAATTCGGACTAGCGGGAGACAATGAGCAGTTCTTC	CASSQFGLAGDNEQFF
TRBJ2-2	TRBV2	-	TRBD1	TGTGCCAGCACGGTCTCGGGGGACAGGGCCACCGGGGAGCTGTTTTTT	CASTVSGDRATGELFF
TRBJ1-2	TRBV19	-	-	TGTGCCAGTAGTATTTGGGGACCAAAGGGGGTCGGCTACACCTTC	CASSIWGPKGVGYTF
TRBJ2-5	TRBV5-1	-	TRBD2	TGCGCCAGCAGCGTCTCCGGGACTAGCGGGGGGGAGACCCAGTACTTC	CASSVSGTSGGETQYF
TRBJ2-6	TRBV14	-	-	TGTGCCAGCAGCCCTTGGGCAGTGGCTTTGGTCTCTGGGGCCAACGTCCTGACTTTC	CASSPWAVALVSGANVLTF
TRBJ2-5	TRBV6-5	-	TRBD1	TGTGCCAGCAGGTACAGGGGACAAGAGACCCAGTACTTC	CASRYRGQETQYF
TRBJ2-7	TRBV6-6	-	TRBD2	TGTGCCAGCAGTTCAACCCTAGCGGGGGGTAATTACGAGCAGTACTTC	CASSSTLAGGNYEQYF
TRBJ2-5	TRBV5-4	-	TRBD2	TGTGCCAGCACGAAGCGGGGGGAGGAGACCCAGTACTTC	CASTKRGEETQYF
TRBJ1-2	TRBV21-1	-	-	TGTGCCAGCAGCAAAGTTCCCCAGGGGAACTATGGCTACACCTTC	CASSKVPQGNYGYTF
TRBJ2-1	TRBV5-1	-	-	TGCGCCAGCAGCTTGGCTAGTCCAACCCTAAATGAGCAGTTCTTC	CASSLASPTLNEQFF